This TCR beta chain was captured in a study of T cells after yellow fever vaccination. TCRdb called the 5' RACE reads again in MiXCR, with one record for every CDR3 protein. The sample yields roughly 350,000 distinct CDR3 sequences, roughly 4.3% seen once. The sample holds a few counts of this clonotype. The receptor was derived from a man younger than 35 who received the YFV17D yellow fever vaccine. Specimen: PBMCs, collected 5 days after the yellow fever booster vaccination.

CDR3 loop: CASSASGANVLTF. CDR3 DNA sequence: TGTGCCAGCAGCGCCTCTGGGGCCAACGTCCTGACTTTC. This chain links TRBV14 with TRBJ2-6; D not resolved. V lost 5 bases to trimming and J lost 0 bases, with 2 bases between them. The CDR3 contains 13 residues. Looked up from germline, CDR1 is SGHDN and CDR2 is FVKESK.